The 15 T cell receptor beta chains below come from one sample, sequenced in a study of T-cell reconstitution after alpha-beta-depleted transplantation in children. For TCRbeta, the library was prepared with unique molecular identifiers. TCRdb re-called the PCR reads with MiXCR, one entry per CDR3 protein. The sample has approximately 15,000 distinct CDR3 sequences, about 7.7% seen once. The sample consisted of PBMCs, mostly from graft donor cells, taken 60 days after TCRalphabeta/CD19-depleted stem cell transplant. The receptors here all came from a boy under two years old who had a stem cell transplant for Wiskott-Aldrich syndrome, so the T cells may come from the graft donor.

This clonotype qualifies as medium-sized. V gene TRBV30 combines with J gene TRBJ2-1; 11 positions agree with TRBD2. The CDR3 loop spans 16 amino acids. After removal of 3 bases from V and 3 bases from J, the junction contained 7 bases not matched to a gene. Germline lookup yields CDR1 GTSNPN and CDR2 SVGIG (reference sequence). CDR3 in DNA: TGTGCCTGGAGCGCTAGACTAGCGGGATACTACAATGAGCAGTTCTTC. It specifies CAWSARLAGYYNEQFF.

This clonotype came up many times. The gene calls are TRBV2 and TRBJ2-3; 11 nucleotides line up with TRBD2. Per the germline V gene, CDR1 is SNHLY and CDR2 is FYNNEI. With 6 bases clipped from V and 2 bases from J, the junction kept 4 bases outside the gene matches. This CDR3 contains 15 residues. CDR3 in DNA: TGTGCCAGCAGCCAGACTAGCGGGATCACAGATACGCAGTATTTT. Translated, it gives CASSQTSGITDTQYF.

This clonotype was seen at least ten times. The chain links TRBV9 to TRBJ2-1, with D possibly matching TRBD2 (6 bases). The CDR3 spans 16 residues. The V gene's germline CDR1 is SGDLS and CDR2 YYNGEE. Trimming left V 5 bases short and J 0 bases short, with 15 bases between. The CDR3 DNA reads TGTGCCAGCAGTTCCAGTAGCGGATACTCCTACAATGAGCAGTTCTTC. This translates into CASSSSSGYSYNEQFF.

This clonotype was detected many times. CDR3 in amino acids: CASRPPGTALSYEQYF. The CDR3 coding sequence is TGTGCCAGCAGACCTCCGGGGACAGCCCTCTCCTACGAGCAGTACTTC. V and J are TRBV6-6 and TRBJ2-7, with 7 bases aligning to TRBD1. The trim removed 6 bases at V and 0 bases at J, leaving 11 bases unmatched. Germline CDR1 is MNHNY and CDR2 is SVGAGI (reference sequence). The CDR3 loop spans 16 amino acids.

The V gene is TRBV20-1, the J gene TRBJ2-1; 7 bases line up with TRBD2. This CDR3 has 15 residues. V shed 1 base, J shed 2 bases, and the junction held 5 bases outside the gene matches. Germline V gene sequence: CDR1 DFQATT, CDR2 SNEGSKA (reference sequence). This CDR3 reads CSARVSGLTYNEQFF. DNA for the CDR3: TGCAGTGCTAGAGTTAGCGGGCTTACCTACAATGAGCAGTTCTTC.

This clonotype has a handful of counts. The rearrangement uses TRBV6-1 and TRBJ2-7; no firm D call. The V and J ends lost 5 bases and 5 bases respectively, with 16 bases between them. CDR3 length: 14 residues. Germline CDR1 reads MNHNS; CDR2 reads SASEGT. The CDR3 sequence is CASSPGWVADEQYF. The CDR3 DNA is TGTGCCAGCAGTCCCGGATGGGTGGCCGACGAGCAGTACTTC.

This clonotype was recorded at least ten times. The V and J genes are TRBV18 and TRBJ2-3; D may match TRBD1 or TRBD2 (5 bases each). The CDR3 has 15 residues. Germline CDR1 and CDR2: KGHSH and LQKENI. V was trimmed by 6 bases and J by 2 bases, leaving 15 bases between them. The CDR3 nucleotides read TGTGCCAGCTCCCAGACTACTGGGGCCACAGATACGCAGTATTTT. Amino acid sequence: CASSQTTGATDTQYF.

This clonotype was observed many times. The chain links TRBV20-1 to TRBJ2-3; D possibly corresponds to TRBD2 (6 bases). The germline V gene has CDR1 DFQATT and CDR2 SNEGSKA (reference sequence). V was shortened by 2 bases and J by 0 bases, with 12 bases between the two germline ends. The CDR3 covers 15 residues. CDR3 in amino acids: CSARIQGTSTDTQYF. DNA of the CDR3: TGCAGTGCTAGAATTCAAGGGACTAGCACAGATACGCAGTATTTT.

This clonotype was seen ten or more times. The chain joins TRBV30 to TRBJ2-2; possibly TRBD1 for D (5 bases). The CDR3 is made up of 14 amino acids. Germline CDR1 GTSNPN, CDR2 SVGIG (reference sequence). The V end lost 1 base, the J end lost 4 bases, and 10 bases lay between the germline ends. The CDR3 nucleotides read TGTGCCTGGAGTGCAGGGTTAGGCACCGGGGAGCTGTTTTTT. Its protein product is CAWSAGLGTGELFF.

This clonotype has at least ten counts. This rearrangement joins TRBV20-1 to TRBJ2-1, with D possibly being TRBD1 (6 bases). V was clipped by 1 base and J by 2 bases, with 12 bases between them. CDR1 and CDR2 from the germline V gene are DFQATT and SNEGSKA (reference sequence). The CDR3 extends over 15 amino acids. The CDR3 region is CSARVQGIAYNEQFF. The CDR3 DNA sequence: TGCAGTGCTAGAGTTCAGGGGATCGCCTACAATGAGCAGTTCTTC.

The chain has TRBV6-5 and TRBJ1-2; D is uncertain. The V gene lost 5 bases and the J gene lost 1 base, with 11 bases spanning the gap. Germline V gene data show CDR1 as MNHEY and CDR2 as SVGAGI. The CDR3 is made up of 14 amino acids. In DNA form, the CDR3 reads TGTGCCAGCAGTAGGACCACCGGTAACTATGGCTACACCTTC. This codes for CASSRTTGNYGYTF.

This clonotype was observed at least ten times. The rearrangement links TRBV5-8 to TRBJ1-2; no definite D call. Germline V gene data show CDR1 as SGHTS and CDR2 as YDEGEE. The V end lost 2 bases, the J end lost 4 bases, and 9 bases lay between the germline ends. This CDR3 is built from 13 residues. This chain's CDR3 is CASSLWDFYGYTF. CDR3 sequence (DNA): TGTGCCAGCAGCTTATGGGATTTCTATGGCTACACCTTC.

This clonotype occurred many times. The rearrangement joins TRBV10-2 to TRBJ1-1, with 9 bases fitting TRBD1. This CDR3 comprises 15 residues. V lost 6 bases, J lost 0 bases, and 5 bases stayed unmatched. CDR1 and CDR2 from the germline V gene are WSHSY and SAAADI. CDR3 DNA sequence: TGCGCCAGCAGGGTGACAGGGGGAATGAACACTGAAGCTTTCTTT. As protein: CASRVTGGMNTEAFF.

Many counts were recorded for this clonotype. The chain combines TRBV29-1 with TRBJ1-5; TRBD1 matches 8 bases. The V segment lost 6 bases and the J segment 7 bases; nucleotides outside the gene matches: 8. This CDR3 has 13 residues. Germline V CDR1 and CDR2: SQVTM, ANQGSEA. Here the CDR3 DNA reads TGCAGCGTCTCTGACAGGGGTGTCCAGCCCCAGCATTTT. Translating it yields CSVSDRGVQPQHF.

The gene calls are TRBV11-2 and TRBJ2-1; 11 bases map to TRBD2. The J segment lost 4 bases and the V segment lost 6 bases, leaving 5 bases of the junction unmatched. This CDR3 contains 15 residues. Germline CDR1 and CDR2: SGHAT and FQNNGV. The CDR3 coding sequence is TGTGCCAGCAGAAGGGGACTAGCGGAATACAATGAGCAGTTCTTC. As protein: CASRRGLAEYNEQFF.